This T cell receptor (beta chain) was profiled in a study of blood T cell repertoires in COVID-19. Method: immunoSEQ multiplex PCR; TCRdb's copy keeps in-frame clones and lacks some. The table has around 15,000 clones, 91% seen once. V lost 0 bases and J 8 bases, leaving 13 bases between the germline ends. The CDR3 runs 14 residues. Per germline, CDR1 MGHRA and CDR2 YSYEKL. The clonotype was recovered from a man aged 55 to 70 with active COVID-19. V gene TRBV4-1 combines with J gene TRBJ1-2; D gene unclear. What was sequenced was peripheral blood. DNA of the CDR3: TGCGCCAGCAGCCAAGATTGGAGTAGGAGGGGCTACACCTTC. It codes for CASSQDWSRRGYTF.